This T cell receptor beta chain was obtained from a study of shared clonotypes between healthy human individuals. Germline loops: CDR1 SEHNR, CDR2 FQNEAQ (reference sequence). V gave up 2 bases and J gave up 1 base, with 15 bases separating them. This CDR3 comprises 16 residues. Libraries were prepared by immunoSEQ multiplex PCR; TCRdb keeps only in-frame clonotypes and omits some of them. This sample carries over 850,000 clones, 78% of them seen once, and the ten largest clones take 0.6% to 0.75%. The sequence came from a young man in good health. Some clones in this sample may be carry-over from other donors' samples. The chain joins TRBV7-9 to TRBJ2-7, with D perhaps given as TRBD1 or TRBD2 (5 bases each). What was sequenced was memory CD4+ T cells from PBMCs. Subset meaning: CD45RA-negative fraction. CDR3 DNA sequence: TGTGCCAGCAGCTTAATCCCGACAGCGGAATCCTACGAGCAGTACTTC. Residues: CASSLIPTAESYEQYF.